These 24 T cell receptor beta chains originate from one sample sequenced in a study of blood T cell repertoires in COVID-19. Repertoires were generated with immunoSEQ multiplex PCR, while TCRdb's copy carries only in-frame clones and drops some. The repertoire consists of more than 85,000 clones, with 83% occurring once and the leading ten covering around a sixth. The sample taken for sequencing was peripheral blood. Every receptor here comes from a woman aged 55-70 years with acute or convalescent COVID-19.

This chain's CDR3 is CSVEGAGGHTIYF. CDR3 bases: TGCAGCGTCGAGGGTGCCGGAGGACACACCATATATTTT. V and J are TRBV29-1 and TRBJ1-3; D is unresolved. From germline, CDR1 is SQVTM and CDR2 ANQGSEA. CDR3 size: 13 residues. V gave up 6 bases and J gave up 8 bases, with 17 bases separating them.

This clone showed up just a few times. The rearrangement joins TRBV27 to TRBJ2-3, with D uncertain. CDR1 MNHEY and CDR2 SMNVEV come from the germline V gene (reference sequence). The CDR3 sequence is 12 residues long. Trimming left V 5 bases short and J 0 bases short, with 3 bases between. The CDR3 region has the DNA TGTGCCAGCAGTCTCAGCACAGATACGCAGTATTTT. Protein product: CASSLSTDTQYF.

V and J are TRBV28 and TRBJ1-6, with 8 bases that match TRBD1. V shed 6 bases and J 5 bases; nucleotides not matched to a gene: 6. Germline V gives CDR1 MDHEN, CDR2 SYDVKM. This CDR3 has 15 amino acids. The CDR3 here is CASRLQGVDNSPLHF. The DNA of the CDR3 is TGTGCCAGCAGGTTACAGGGGGTTGATAATTCACCCCTCCACTTT.

V and J are TRBV7-8 and TRBJ2-5; a possible D gene is TRBD1 (7 bases). Germline V gene sequence: CDR1 SGHVS, CDR2 FQNEAQ. Trimming took off 1 base at V and 5 bases at J, with 20 bases between the two ends. The CDR3 has 17 residues. This CDR3 reads CASSLVGGKGATETQYF. The CDR3 DNA reads TGTGCCAGCAGCTTAGTGGGGGGAAAGGGGGCGACGGAGACCCAGTACTTC. The entire variable domain, with the rest obtained from reference TRBV7-8 and TRBJ2-5, is as follows: GAGVSQSPRYKVAKRGQDVALRCDPISGHVSLFWYQQALGQGPEFLTYFQNEAQLDKSGLPSDRFFAERPEGSVSTLKIQRTQQEDSAVYLCASSLVGGKGATETQYFGPGTRLLVL.

V gene TRBV27 combines with J gene TRBJ2-2; no reliable D call. The CDR3 has 14 residues. V lost 7 bases, J lost 0 bases, and 9 bases lay in between. Per germline, CDR1 MNHEY and CDR2 SMNVEV (reference sequence). The CDR3 DNA reads as TGTGCCAGCAAACCCGGTTCGAACACCGGGGAGCTGTTTTTT. Protein: CASKPGSNTGELFF.

The CDR3 nucleotides read TGTGCCAGCTCACCTTCCGAGGGGACCCAGTACTTC. It encodes CASSPSEGTQYF. The J gene is TRBJ2-5, the V gene TRBV18; D perhaps matches TRBD2 (5 bases). In germline, CDR1 is KGHSH, CDR2 LQKENI. The CDR3 has 12 residues. Trimming shortened V by 3 bases and J by 7 bases, and 9 bases separated the two germline ends.

DNA of the CDR3: TGTGCCAGCAGCTTAGGGAGCGGGAACTCCTACAATGAGCAGTTCTTC. This translates into CASSLGSGNSYNEQFF. V usage is TRBV7-6 and J usage is TRBJ2-1, with 7 bases that match TRBD2. This CDR3 is 16 amino acids long. The germline V gene encodes CDR1 SGHVS and CDR2 FNYEAQ. The trim removed 1 base at V and 0 bases at J, leaving 3 bases unmatched.

This clone was seen once. The CDR3: CASSIVQEGSGYTF. Here the CDR3 DNA reads TGTGCCAGCAGTATAGTGCAGGAAGGAAGTGGCTACACCTTC. V gene TRBV28 combines with J gene TRBJ1-2; unclear D gene. Germline V gene lookup returns CDR1 MDHEN and CDR2 SYDVKM. The CDR3 length is 14 residues. With 5 bases removed from V and 7 bases from J, the gap between germline ends came to 17 bases.

The V call is TRBV15, the J call TRBJ2-2, with TRBD2 matching over 7 bases. From germline, CDR1 is LNHNV and CDR2 YYDKDF (reference sequence). The CDR3 has 15 residues. The ends lost 5 bases at V and 8 bases at J; junction bases unmatched: 11. The CDR3 DNA follows: TGTGCCACCAGCCTCCTGGCGGGAGTAGAGGGGGAGCTGTTTTTT. Protein product: CATSLLAGVEGELFF.

V is TRBV9 and J is TRBJ2-3; 13 positions agree with TRBD2. J was trimmed by 2 bases and V by 1 base; bases with no gene match: 7. CDR1 SGDLS and CDR2 YYNGEE come from the germline V gene. This CDR3 has 18 residues. The CDR3 sequence: CASSVSSGLAGYTDTQYF. For the CDR3, the DNA is TGTGCCAGCAGCGTATCATCGGGACTAGCGGGGTACACAGATACGCAGTATTTT.

V and J are TRBV4-1 and TRBJ1-2, with 7 bases aligning to TRBD1. This CDR3 has 12 amino acids. Trimming took 1 base from V and 8 from J; bases not matched to a gene: 1. CDR1 is MGHRA, CDR2 YSYEKL, per germline. CDR3 protein: CASSQAGGGYTF. The CDR3 nucleotides are TGCGCCAGCAGCCAAGCAGGGGGAGGCTACACCTTC.

In this sample, this clone turned up once. V usage is TRBV10-1 and J usage is TRBJ1-6; D is ambiguous. V lost 8 bases and J 14 bases, leaving 7 bases between the germline ends. The CDR3 length is 9 residues. The germline V gene has CDR1 WNHNN and CDR2 SYGVQD (reference sequence). In DNA, the CDR3 is TGCGCCAGCCCCCCGGCCCTCCACTTT. Protein: CASPPALHF.

This clone was seen just once. The J gene is TRBJ1-4, the V gene TRBV3-1 (or the pseudogene TRBV3-2); maybe TRBD1 (5 bases). The CDR3 runs to 15 residues. Germline V gene lookup returns CDR1 LGHDT and CDR2 YNNKEL (reference sequence). V dropped 1 base and J dropped 5 bases, with 11 bases sitting between them. In DNA form, the CDR3 reads TGTGCCAGCAGCCAAGGTGGGGCAGGGAATGAAAAACTGTTTTTT. It is translated as CASSQGGAGNEKLFF.

V gene TRBV4-3 combines with J gene TRBJ2-1; weak D call: TRBD2 (7 bases). Trimming cost V 0 bases and J 9 bases, with 9 bases left between them. Germline CDR1 is LGHNA and CDR2 is YSLEER. CDR3 length equals 13 residues. The CDR3 nucleotides read TGCGCCAGCAGCCAAGATGCGGGGGCTGAGCAGTTCTTC. Residues: CASSQDAGAEQFF.

V gene TRBV28 combines with J gene TRBJ2-6; D is possibly TRBD1 (5 bases). V lost 7 bases to trimming and J lost 0 bases, with 13 bases between them. Per germline, CDR1 MDHEN and CDR2 SYDVKM. CDR3 size: 16 residues. CDR3 region: CASMGRASSGANVLTF. In DNA, the CDR3 is TGTGCCAGCATGGGCAGGGCCTCCTCTGGGGCCAACGTCCTGACTTTC.

The gene calls are TRBV19 and TRBJ1-1, with 8 bases fitting TRBD1. The CDR3 covers 14 residues. Germline CDR1 reads LNHDA; CDR2 reads SQIVND (reference sequence). Unmatched junction bases numbered 6, after V lost 3 bases and J lost 6 bases. This chain's CDR3 is CASSMTGAVAEAFF. CDR3 DNA sequence: TGTGCCAGTAGTATGACAGGGGCCGTGGCTGAAGCTTTCTTT.

This rearrangement joins TRBV7-9 to TRBJ2-3, with a possible D match to TRBD2 (5 bases). Germline lookup yields CDR1 SEHNR and CDR2 FQNEAQ (reference sequence). V was shortened by 5 bases and J by 8 bases, with 11 bases between the two germline ends. This CDR3 contains 12 residues. The CDR3 bases are TGTGCCAGCAGCCCCGGGGTCACTACGCAGTATTTT. This gives the protein CASSPGVTTQYF.

The chain joins TRBV10-3 to TRBJ2-2; possible D gene TRBD2, 5 bases. There are 17 residues in the CDR3. Germline loops: CDR1 ENHRY, CDR2 SYGVKD. Trimming stripped 11 bases from V and 5 bases from J, with 27 bases between. CDR3 protein: CAAGRGGESRGTGELFF. The DNA for the CDR3 is TGTGCCGCGGGCCGGGGTGGAGAAAGTCGGGGTACCGGGGAGCTGTTTTTT.

This chain links TRBV29-1 with TRBJ2-2, with unresolved D. This CDR3 has 15 residues. From germline, CDR1 is SQVTM and CDR2 ANQGSEA. V was pared by 4 bases and J by 0 bases, with 12 bases between. The CDR3 sequence: CSVGAHPANTGELFF. The CDR3 DNA follows: TGCAGCGTTGGGGCTCACCCGGCGAACACCGGGGAGCTGTTTTTT.

V gene TRBV19 combines with J gene TRBJ2-2, with 8 bases fitting TRBD1. V gave up 4 bases and J gave up 5 bases; unmatched junction bases: 6. CDR3 length equals 15 residues. CDR1 LNHDA and CDR2 SQIVND come from the germline V gene (reference sequence). The CDR3 DNA follows: TGTGCCAGTAGTAGCAGACAGGGGCGGACCGGGGAGCTGTTTTTT. This encodes CASSSRQGRTGELFF.

The CDR3 region has the DNA TGTGCCAGTATAGGGAGGACAGGCATCCGCGGCTACACCTTC. This gives the protein CASIGRTGIRGYTF. The genes are TRBV19 and TRBJ1-2; 7 bases line up with TRBD1. The CDR3 is made up of 14 amino acids. V was pared by 7 bases and J by 8 bases, with 13 bases of the junction left unmatched. Germline CDR1 LNHDA, CDR2 SQIVND (reference sequence).

J is TRBJ2-7 and V is TRBV11-2; a possible D gene is TRBD1 (6 bases). V lost 2 bases and J 2 bases, leaving 16 bases between the germline ends. This CDR3 has 16 residues. Germline values: CDR1 SGHAT, CDR2 FQNNGV. The DNA of the CDR3 is TGTGCCAGCAGCTTAAATCAGGGGTATCAGGCCTACGAGCAGTACTTC. It yields the protein CASSLNQGYQAYEQYF.

The CDR3 reads CASSPQVGRPTGELFF. In DNA form, the CDR3 reads TGTGCCAGCAGCCCGCAGGTGGGGCGACCTACCGGGGAGCTGTTTTTT. V and J are TRBV5-4 and TRBJ2-2, with D possibly being TRBD1 (5 bases). Looked up from germline, CDR1 is SGHNT and CDR2 is YYREEE (reference sequence). The CDR3 contains 16 residues. Deletions cut 4 bases from V and 5 bases from J, with 18 bases between.

The chain couples TRBV7-2 to TRBJ1-1; 7 nucleotides align to TRBD1. The CDR3 runs to 12 residues. The trim removed 9 bases at V and 8 bases at J, leaving 9 bases unmatched. CDR1 SGHTA and CDR2 FQGNSA come from the germline V gene. CDR3 amino acids: CARDRDSGEAFF. Here the CDR3 DNA reads TGTGCCAGGGACCGGGACAGCGGAGAAGCTTTCTTT. The full variable domain, completed using reference TRBV7-2 and TRBJ1-1, is GAGVSQSPSNKVTEKGKDVELRCDPISGHTALYWYRQSLGQGLEFLIYFQGNSAPDKSGLPSDRFSAERTGGSVSTLTIQRTQQEDSAVYLCARDRDSGEAFFGQGTRLTVV.